The clone carrying this T cell receptor beta chain was observed a few times. As yet, its antigen is unknown. Per the germline V gene, CDR1 is DFQATT and CDR2 is SNEGSKA (reference sequence). Trimming left V 6 bases short and J 2 bases short, with 18 bases between. The CDR3 is 15 amino acids. The entry originates in a study of T-cell memory formation after mild COVID-19. Study-wide background: TCR clusters were mostly confined to one donor each.

Whole-study results and caveats: The SARS-CoV-2 specificity of second-wave clones reaching peak at day 37 remained unverified.

5'RACE with constant-segment primers built TCRalpha and TCRbeta cDNA libraries with UMIs. Each CDR3 protein is one row after TCRdb ran MiXCR on the 5' RACE reads. The sample lists about 560,000 distinct CDR3 sequences, roughly 18% seen once, with around 13% in the top ten. The TCR comes from an adult woman who had mild COVID-19 (a few samples of this study predate the infection). Cell type and time point are not known. The sample was PBMCs or a T cell subset sorted from them (not recorded which). This chain joins TRBV20-1 and TRBJ2-3, with D tentatively TRBD1 or TRBD2 (5 bases each). CDR3 sequence reads: CSAGDRGPYTDTQYF. The CDR3 region has the DNA TGCAGTGCAGGCGACCGGGGACCCTACACAGATACGCAGTATTTT.